The 24 T cell receptor beta chains reported below all come from one sample, sequenced in a study of blood T cell repertoires in COVID-19. Assay: immunoSEQ multiplex PCR; the TCRdb copy retains only in-frame clones and omits some. The sample consists of 80,000 to 100,000 clones, about 90% of them appearing once. What was sequenced was peripheral blood. The receptors derive from a human donor with active COVID-19. The donor label of this sample is uncertain.

The V call is TRBV28, the J call TRBJ2-6; D gene uncertain. The CDR3 loop spans 17 amino acids. V shed 6 bases and J shed 0 bases, with 15 bases lying between them. Germline CDR1 MDHEN, CDR2 SYDVKM. Here the CDR3 DNA reads TGTGCCAGCAGGGTCCTCGCTCCCAGCTCTGGGGCCAACGTCCTGACTTTC. The encoded protein is CASRVLAPSSGANVLTF.

The chain joins TRBV19 to TRBJ2-7, with 13 bases fitting TRBD2. The CDR3 sequence is 15 residues long. The ends lost 5 bases at V and 7 bases at J; junction bases unmatched: 8. CDR1 LNHDA and CDR2 SQIVND come from the germline V gene (reference sequence). CDR3 bases: TGTGCCAGTAGTCAACTAGCGGGGGGGCCTGGGGAGCAGTACTTC. Protein sequence: CASSQLAGGPGEQYF.

The V call is TRBV30, the J call TRBJ2-5; D not resolved. The CDR3 totals 16 residues. The germline CDR1 and CDR2 sequences are GTSNPN and SVGIG (reference sequence). V lost 0 bases and J lost 4, with 18 bases in between. CDR3 nucleotide sequence: TGTGCCTGGAGTGTACAAAAGCTGAGAGTAGCAGAGACCCAGTACTTC. Residues: CAWSVQKLRVAETQYF.

The rearrangement uses TRBV3-1 (or the pseudogene TRBV3-2) and TRBJ1-1; 8 bases align to TRBD1. Germline V gene sequence: CDR1 LGHDT, CDR2 YNNKEL (reference sequence). This CDR3 is built from 16 residues. J lost 3 bases, V lost 4 bases, and 10 bases had no gene match. This CDR3 reads CASSPIPTGADTEAFF. DNA for the CDR3: TGTGCCAGCAGCCCAATACCGACAGGGGCGGACACTGAAGCTTTCTTT.

This clone is a singleton in its sample. The chain links TRBV3-1 (or the pseudogene TRBV3-2) to TRBJ2-7; a possible D gene is TRBD2 (7 bases). The CDR3 contains 14 residues. Germline CDR1 LGHDT, CDR2 YNNKEL (reference sequence). Between the trimmed V and J ends, which lost 5 bases and 7 bases, there was a span of 18 bases. CDR3 sequence reads: CASSRGGRNLEQYF. The CDR3 bases are TGTGCCAGCAGCAGGGGGGGGCGAAACCTGGAGCAGTACTTC.

CDR3 DNA: TGTGCCAGCAGCTTTTACAGGGCTAACTATGGCTACACCTTC. Amino acids: CASSFYRANYGYTF. The chain employs TRBV2 and TRBJ1-2; D is possibly TRBD1 (6 bases). Germline V gene sequence: CDR1 SNHLY, CDR2 FYNNEI. V dropped 6 bases and J dropped 0 bases, with 11 bases sitting between them. This CDR3 contains 14 residues.

This clone appeared a single time. CDR3 sequence: CASSPLGGTPYEQYF. As DNA, the CDR3 is TGTGCCAGTAGTCCGCTGGGGGGGACACCCTACGAGCAGTACTTC. The V gene is TRBV19, the J gene TRBJ2-7; maybe TRBD2 (7 bases). Germline V gene lookup returns CDR1 LNHDA and CDR2 SQIVND (reference sequence). This CDR3 spans 15 amino acids. V lost 5 bases to trimming and J lost 2 bases, with 16 bases between them.

This clone was observed a single time. This chain connects TRBV9 to TRBJ2-2, with D perhaps TRBD1 (6 bases). Germline CDR1 reads SGDLS; CDR2 reads YYNGEE. V lost 3 bases and J lost 2, with 14 bases in between. CDR3 length equals 16 residues. The CDR3 here is CASSAYQDSNTGELFF. The CDR3 nucleotides read TGTGCCAGCAGCGCATACCAGGACAGCAACACCGGGGAGCTGTTTTTT. The whole variable domain, remainder taken from reference TRBV9 and TRBJ2-2, is DSGVTQTPKHLITATGQRVTLRCSPRSGDLSVYWYQQSLDQGLQFLIQYYNGEERAKGNILERFSAQQFPDLHSELNLSSLELGDSALYFCASSAYQDSNTGELFFGEGSRLTVL.

The chain has TRBV7-8 and TRBJ2-5, with a possible D match to TRBD1 (6 bases). The germline V gene has CDR1 SGHVS and CDR2 FQNEAQ. The V end was cut by 5 bases, the J end by 1 base, with 14 bases between. The CDR3 sequence is 15 residues long. The DNA of the CDR3 is TGTGCCAGCAGCCGACAGGAACCTTTCCAAGAGACCCAGTACTTC. It encodes CASSRQEPFQETQYF.

The chain employs TRBV3-1 (or the pseudogene TRBV3-2) and TRBJ1-6; 7 bases agree with TRBD1. The germline V gene encodes CDR1 LGHDT and CDR2 YNNKEL (reference sequence). V was pared by 6 bases and J by 7 bases, with 18 bases of the junction left unmatched. CDR3 length: 18 residues. CDR3 sequence reads: CASRSNWDSGRCNSPLHF. Here the CDR3 DNA reads TGTGCCAGCAGGTCCAATTGGGACAGTGGCCGTTGCAATTCACCCCTCCACTTT.

The chain couples TRBV28 to TRBJ1-2; weak D call: TRBD1 (6 bases). Germline V CDR1 and CDR2: MDHEN, SYDVKM. The V end lost 5 bases, the J end lost 0 bases, and 28 bases lay between the germline ends. This CDR3 comprises 20 residues. The CDR3 reads CASSPLGLGTQERANYGYTF. In nucleotides, the CDR3 is TGTGCCAGCAGTCCCCTGGGTCTCGGGACACAGGAGCGAGCTAACTATGGCTACACCTTC.

The chain couples TRBV9 to TRBJ2-2, with TRBD2 matching 7 bases. Germline V gene sequence: CDR1 SGDLS, CDR2 YYNGEE. The CDR3 has 16 residues. V shed 4 bases and J 3 bases; nucleotides not matched to a gene: 9. CDR3 in amino acids: CASSPWGGAYTGELFF. The CDR3 DNA is TGTGCCAGCAGCCCATGGGGGGGAGCCTACACCGGGGAGCTGTTTTTT.

The chain carries TRBV7-2 and TRBJ1-1; D not certain. V dropped 1 base and J dropped 2 bases, with 8 bases sitting between them. This CDR3 contains 14 residues. Germline V gene lookup returns CDR1 SGHTA and CDR2 FQGNSA. The CDR3 coding sequence is TGTGCCAGCAGCTTAGTAGTGGTTAACACTGAAGCTTTCTTT. This codes for CASSLVVVNTEAFF. Combining the CDR3 with reference TRBV7-2 and TRBJ1-1 gives the whole variable domain GAGVSQSPSNKVTEKGKDVELRCDPISGHTALYWYRQSLGQGLEFLIYFQGNSAPDKSGLPSDRFSAERTGGSVSTLTIQRTQQEDSAVYLCASSLVVVNTEAFFGQGTRLTVV.

The chain recombines TRBV6-1 with TRBJ2-6; D uncertain. This CDR3 spans 16 amino acids. The germline V and J ends were trimmed by 4 bases and 2 bases, with 12 bases remaining between them. The germline V gene encodes CDR1 MNHNS and CDR2 SASEGT. CDR3 protein: CASSVSGFPGANVLTF. CDR3 DNA: TGTGCCAGCAGTGTATCAGGATTTCCTGGGGCCAACGTCCTGACTTTC.

V is TRBV21-1 and J is TRBJ2-7; the table calls TRBD2, which could not be checked here. TRBV21-1 counts as a pseudogene. This CDR3 contains 14 residues. The CDR3 region has the DNA TGTGCCAGCAGCAAAGGAGGGACTAGTTCCGAGCAGTACTTC. Translation gives CASSKGGTSSEQYF.

The chain combines TRBV27 with TRBJ1-5; 8 bases align to TRBD1. The V and J ends lost 9 bases and 7 bases, in that order; junction bases with no gene match: 17. In germline, CDR1 is MNHEY, CDR2 SMNVEV (reference sequence). The CDR3 runs to 16 residues. The CDR3 reads CARSTTQGAVDQPQHF. The CDR3 DNA follows: TGTGCCAGATCTACAACCCAGGGGGCTGTTGACCAGCCCCAGCATTTT.

This clone was seen only a few times. This rearrangement joins TRBV10-3 to TRBJ2-5; tentatively, D is TRBD1 (6 bases). CDR3 size: 15 residues. The V end lost 4 bases, the J end lost 4 bases, and 16 bases lay between the germline ends. Germline values: CDR1 ENHRY, CDR2 SYGVKD. CDR3 DNA sequence: TGTGCCATCAGTGCCCAGGGGCACTTAGGAGAGACCCAGTACTTC. It yields the protein CAISAQGHLGETQYF.

CDR3 sequence reads: CVRRSWGQGDYEQYF. CDR3 in DNA: TGTGTCAGAAGATCTTGGGGACAGGGGGACTACGAGCAGTACTTC. The chain combines TRBV7-5 with TRBJ2-7; the table's D call, TRBD1, has no DNA check behind it. TRBV7-5 is a listed pseudogene. This CDR3 has 15 amino acids.

As regards this clone: At one end, the junction sequence differs from germline, possibly due to a read error. The rearrangement joins TRBV6-2 or TRBV6-3 to TRBJ2-4; TRBD1 matches 8 bases. This CDR3 spans 15 amino acids. The germline V gene encodes CDR1 MNHEY and CDR2 SVGEGT. The CDR3 reads CASRYSDRVGNIQYF. CDR3 DNA sequence: TGTGCCAGCAGATACTCGGACAGGGTTGGAAACATTCAGTACTTC.

The sample holds many counts of this clone. The genes are TRBV7-3 and TRBJ1-2; 10 bases are shared with TRBD1. V was pared by 11 bases and J by 6 bases, with 6 bases of the junction left unmatched. The germline V gene has CDR1 SGHTA and CDR2 FQGTGA. The CDR3 contains 12 residues. The CDR3 is CAVTGGIHGYTF. In DNA, the CDR3 is TGTGCCGTGACAGGGGGCATTCATGGCTACACCTTC.

The chain links TRBV25-1 to TRBJ2-1; 8 bases map to TRBD1. CDR3 length: 11 residues. Germline CDR1 is MGHDK and CDR2 is SYGVNS. Trimming took 5 bases from V and 12 from J; bases not matched to a gene: 3. The chain's CDR3 is CASSQGQGQFF. The CDR3 coding sequence is TGTGCCAGCAGTCAAGGACAGGGGCAGTTCTTC.

This chain uses TRBV19 with TRBJ1-1; a weak D match, TRBD1 (5 bases). The CDR3 is 14 residues long. Germline lookup yields CDR1 LNHDA and CDR2 SQIVND (reference sequence). The V end was cut by 4 bases, the J end by 1 base, with 10 bases between. CDR3 sequence: CASSTYGGNTEAFF. CDR3 sequence (DNA): TGTGCCAGTAGTACTTACGGGGGGAACACTGAAGCTTTCTTT.

This clone was observed once. This sequence joins TRBV5-1 and TRBJ2-2, with D tentatively TRBD1 (6 bases). V dropped 0 bases and J dropped 5 bases, with 11 bases sitting between them. There are 15 residues in the CDR3. CDR1 SGHRS and CDR2 YFSETQ come from the germline V gene. The CDR3 protein is CASSLEQGGTGELFF. For the CDR3, the DNA is TGCGCCAGCAGCTTGGAACAGGGTGGGACCGGGGAGCTGTTTTTT.

The chain is built from TRBV19 and TRBJ1-6; D is possibly TRBD1 (6 bases). The CDR3 has 19 residues. The V gene lost 2 bases and the J gene lost 7 bases, with 24 bases spanning the gap. Germline CDR1 is LNHDA and CDR2 is SQIVND (reference sequence). The CDR3: CASSIRARDIYEPNSPLHF. DNA for the CDR3: TGTGCCAGTAGTATACGGGCCCGGGACATTTACGAGCCCAATTCACCCCTCCACTTT.